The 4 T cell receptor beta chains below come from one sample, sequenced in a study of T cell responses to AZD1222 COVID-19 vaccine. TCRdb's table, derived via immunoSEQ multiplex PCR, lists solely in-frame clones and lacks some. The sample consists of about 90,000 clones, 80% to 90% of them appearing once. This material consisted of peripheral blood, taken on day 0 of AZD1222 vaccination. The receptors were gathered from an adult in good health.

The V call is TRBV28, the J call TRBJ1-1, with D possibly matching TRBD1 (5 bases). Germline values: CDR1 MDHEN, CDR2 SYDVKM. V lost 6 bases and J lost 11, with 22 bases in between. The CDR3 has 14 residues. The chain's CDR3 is CASRVGSKGSWAFF. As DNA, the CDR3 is TGTGCCAGCAGGGTTGGGTCTAAGGGGTCGTGGGCTTTCTTT.

The CDR3 loop is CASSLGQGGNYGYTF. CDR3 sequence (DNA): TGTGCCAGCAGCCTGGGACAGGGAGGTAACTATGGCTACACCTTC. The chain is built from TRBV5-4 and TRBJ1-2; TRBD1 matches at 9 bases. Unmatched junction bases numbered 5, after V lost 4 bases and J lost 1 base. The CDR3 has 15 amino acids. Germline V gene sequence: CDR1 SGHNT, CDR2 YYREEE (reference sequence).

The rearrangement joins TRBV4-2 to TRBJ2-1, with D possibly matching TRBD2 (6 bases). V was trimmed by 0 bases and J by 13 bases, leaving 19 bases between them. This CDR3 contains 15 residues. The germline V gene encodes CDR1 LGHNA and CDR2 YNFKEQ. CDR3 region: CASSQDSGSNRAQFF. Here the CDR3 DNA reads TGTGCCAGCAGCCAAGATTCCGGGAGTAATCGTGCACAGTTCTTC.

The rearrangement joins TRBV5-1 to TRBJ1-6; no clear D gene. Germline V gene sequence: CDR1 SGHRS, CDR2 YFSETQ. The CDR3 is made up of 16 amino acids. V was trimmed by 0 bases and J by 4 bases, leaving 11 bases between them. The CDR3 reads CASSLAGERYNSPLHF. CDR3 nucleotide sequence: TGCGCCAGCAGCTTGGCCGGTGAGAGATATAATTCACCCCTCCACTTT. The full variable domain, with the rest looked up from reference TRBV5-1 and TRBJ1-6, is KAGVTQTPRYLIKTRGQQVTLSCSPISGHRSVSWYQQTPGQGLQFLFEYFSETQRNKGNFPGRFSGRQFSNSRSEMNVSTLELGDSALYLCASSLAGERYNSPLHFGNGTRLTVT.